This T cell receptor (beta chain) was captured by sequencing in a study of OX40 agonist ivuxolimab in advanced cancers. No patient had autoimmune disease or received systemic immunosuppression. Concerning this clone itself: Its antigen is not identified.

Measured with immunoSEQ multiplex PCR; TCRdb has only the in-frame clones, and not every one. The table lists around 80,000 clones, 85% to 90% of them singletons. Study-level findings and limits: Clonal expansion in partial responders at 0.1-3.0 mg/kg ranked among the lowest.

The CDR3 covers 18 residues. Looked up from germline, CDR1 is SGHAT and CDR2 is FQNNGV. Trimming took off 7 bases at V and 4 bases at J, with 28 bases between the two ends. The source is an adult with an advanced solid tumor such as melanoma, head and neck, liver or kidney cancer. The source was CD4+ or CD8+ T cells sorted from blood, collected in a trial of the OX40 agonist ivuxolimab. V usage is TRBV11-2 and J usage is TRBJ1-1; D gene ambiguous. For the CDR3, the DNA is TGTGCCAGCACCCCGCGACCAACATCGACCATCTGGGGCACTGAAGCTTTCTTT. This sequence encodes CASTPRPTSTIWGTEAFF. The whole variable domain, remainder taken from reference TRBV11-2 and TRBJ1-1, is EAGVAQSPRYKIIEKRQSVAFWCNPISGHATLYWYQQILGQGPKLLIQFQNNGVVDDSQLPKDRFSAERLKGVDSTLKIQPAKLEDSAVYLCASTPRPTSTIWGTEAFFGQGTRLTVV.